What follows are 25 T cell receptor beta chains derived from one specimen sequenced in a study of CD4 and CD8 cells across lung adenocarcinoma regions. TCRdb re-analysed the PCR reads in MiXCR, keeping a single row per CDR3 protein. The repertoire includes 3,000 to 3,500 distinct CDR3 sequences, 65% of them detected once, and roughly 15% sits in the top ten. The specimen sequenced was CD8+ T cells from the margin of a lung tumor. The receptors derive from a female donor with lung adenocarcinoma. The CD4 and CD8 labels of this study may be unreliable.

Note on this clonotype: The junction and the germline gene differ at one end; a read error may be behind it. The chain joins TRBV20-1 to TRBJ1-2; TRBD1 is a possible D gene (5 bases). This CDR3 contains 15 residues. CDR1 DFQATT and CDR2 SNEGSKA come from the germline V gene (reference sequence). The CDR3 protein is CSARDQGRSNTGDIF. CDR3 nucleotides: TGCAGTGCTAGAGATCAGGGCAGATCCAACACTGGAGATATCTTC.

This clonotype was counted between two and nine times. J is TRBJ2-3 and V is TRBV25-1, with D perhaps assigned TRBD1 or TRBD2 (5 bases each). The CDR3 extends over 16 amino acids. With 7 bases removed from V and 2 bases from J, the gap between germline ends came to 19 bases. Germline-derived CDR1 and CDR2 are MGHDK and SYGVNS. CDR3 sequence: CASTPGPQAATDTQYF. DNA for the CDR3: TGTGCCAGCACCCCGGGACCCCAAGCAGCCACAGATACGCAGTATTTT. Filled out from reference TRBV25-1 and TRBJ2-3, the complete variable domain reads EADIYQTPRYLVIGTGKKITLECSQTMGHDKMYWYQQDPGMELHLIHYSYGVNSTEKGDLSSESTVSRIRTEHFPLTLESARPSHTSQYLCASTPGPQAATDTQYFGPGTRLTVL.

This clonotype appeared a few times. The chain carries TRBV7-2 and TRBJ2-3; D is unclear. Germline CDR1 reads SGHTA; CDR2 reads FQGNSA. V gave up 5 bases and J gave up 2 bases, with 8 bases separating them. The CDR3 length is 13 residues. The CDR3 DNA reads TGTGCCAGCAGCCCCACCTTCACAGATACGCAGTATTTT. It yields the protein CASSPTFTDTQYF.

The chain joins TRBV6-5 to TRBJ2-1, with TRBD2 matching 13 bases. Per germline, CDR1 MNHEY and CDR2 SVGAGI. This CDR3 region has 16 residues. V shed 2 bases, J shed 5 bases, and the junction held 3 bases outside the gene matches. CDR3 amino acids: CASSYRTSGRNNEQFF. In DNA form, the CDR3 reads TGTGCCAGCAGTTACCGGACTAGCGGGAGAAACAATGAGCAGTTCTTC.

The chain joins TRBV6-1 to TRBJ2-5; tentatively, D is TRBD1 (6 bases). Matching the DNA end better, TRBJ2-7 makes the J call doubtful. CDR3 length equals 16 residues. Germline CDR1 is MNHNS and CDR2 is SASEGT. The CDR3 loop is CASSEQGPTGSYEQYF. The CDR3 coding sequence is TGTGCCAGCAGTGAACAGGGACCGACAGGATCCTACGAGCAGTACTTC.

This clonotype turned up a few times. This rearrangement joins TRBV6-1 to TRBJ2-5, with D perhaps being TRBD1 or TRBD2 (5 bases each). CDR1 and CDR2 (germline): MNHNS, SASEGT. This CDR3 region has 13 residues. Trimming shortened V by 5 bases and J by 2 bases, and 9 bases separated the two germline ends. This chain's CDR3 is CASSKGPQETQYF. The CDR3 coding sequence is TGTGCCAGCAGTAAGGGACCTCAAGAGACCCAGTACTTC.

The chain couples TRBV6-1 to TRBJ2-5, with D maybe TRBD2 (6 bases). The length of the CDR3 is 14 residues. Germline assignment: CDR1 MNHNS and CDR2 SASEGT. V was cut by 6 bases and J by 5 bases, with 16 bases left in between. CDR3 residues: CASRPTGTSETQYF. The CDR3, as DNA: TGTGCCAGCAGACCTACCGGGACTTCGGAGACCCAGTACTTC.

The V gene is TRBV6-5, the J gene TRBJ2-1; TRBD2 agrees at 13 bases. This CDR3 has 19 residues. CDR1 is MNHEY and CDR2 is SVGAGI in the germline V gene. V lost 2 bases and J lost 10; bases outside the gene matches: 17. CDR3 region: CASSYGTGTSGIGRREQFF. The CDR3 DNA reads TGTGCCAGCAGTTACGGGACCGGGACTAGCGGGATTGGGAGGAGGGAGCAGTTCTTC.

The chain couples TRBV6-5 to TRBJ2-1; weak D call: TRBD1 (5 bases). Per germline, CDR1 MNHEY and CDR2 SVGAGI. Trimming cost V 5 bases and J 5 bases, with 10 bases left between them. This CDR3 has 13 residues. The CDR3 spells CASSTRQNNEQFF. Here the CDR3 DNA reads TGTGCCAGCAGTACACGACAGAACAATGAGCAGTTCTTC.

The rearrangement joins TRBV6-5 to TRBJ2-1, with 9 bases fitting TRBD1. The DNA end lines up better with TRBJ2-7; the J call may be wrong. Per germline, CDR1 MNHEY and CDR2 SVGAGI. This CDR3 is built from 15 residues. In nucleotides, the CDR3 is TGTGCCAGCAGTTATGAGGGGACAGGGAACTACGAGCAGTACTTC. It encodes CASSYEGTGNYEQYF.

DNA of the CDR3: TGTGCCAGCAGCTTAGGACGGGGTGGGACCCAGTACTTC. It encodes CASSLGRGGTQYF. V usage is TRBV11-3 and J usage is TRBJ2-5; TRBD2 is a possible D gene (5 bases). The CDR3 length is 13 residues. Germline CDR1 SGHNT, CDR2 YENEEA. Between the trimmed V and J ends, which lost 1 base and 7 bases, there was a span of 10 bases.

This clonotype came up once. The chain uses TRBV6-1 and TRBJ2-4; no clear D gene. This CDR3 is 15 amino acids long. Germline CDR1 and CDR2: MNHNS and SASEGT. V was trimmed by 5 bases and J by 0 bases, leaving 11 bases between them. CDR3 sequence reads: CASSLRPSAKNIQYF. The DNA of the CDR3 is TGTGCCAGCAGTCTCCGACCTTCAGCCAAAAACATTCAGTACTTC.

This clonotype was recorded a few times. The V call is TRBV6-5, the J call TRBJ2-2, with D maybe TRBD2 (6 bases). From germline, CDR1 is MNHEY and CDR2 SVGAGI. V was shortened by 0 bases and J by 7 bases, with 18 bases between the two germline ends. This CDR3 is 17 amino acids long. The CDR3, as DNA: TGTGCCAGCAGTTACTCGAATCGGCGGGACCGGGACGGGGAGCTGTTTTTT. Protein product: CASSYSNRRDRDGELFF.

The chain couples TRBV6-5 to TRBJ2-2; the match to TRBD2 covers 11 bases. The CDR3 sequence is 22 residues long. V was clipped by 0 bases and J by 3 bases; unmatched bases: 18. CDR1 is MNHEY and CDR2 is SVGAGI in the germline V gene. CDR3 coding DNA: TGTGCCAGCAGTTACTCGAGTCATGGGATTAGCGGGAGGGCCATTCACACCGGGGAGCTGTTTTTT. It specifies CASSYSSHGISGRAIHTGELFF.

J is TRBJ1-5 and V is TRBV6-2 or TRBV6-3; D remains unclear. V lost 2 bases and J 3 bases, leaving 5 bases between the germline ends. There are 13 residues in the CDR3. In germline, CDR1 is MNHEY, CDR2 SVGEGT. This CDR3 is CASSYQFNQPQHF. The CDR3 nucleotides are TGTGCCAGCAGTTACCAATTCAATCAGCCCCAGCATTTT.

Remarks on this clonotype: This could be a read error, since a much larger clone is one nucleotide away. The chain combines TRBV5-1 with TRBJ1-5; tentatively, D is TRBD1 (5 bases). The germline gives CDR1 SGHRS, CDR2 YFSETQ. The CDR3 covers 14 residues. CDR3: CASSLDGGHSPQNF. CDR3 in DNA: TGCGCCAGCAGCTTGGACGGCGGACATTCGCCCCAGAATTTT. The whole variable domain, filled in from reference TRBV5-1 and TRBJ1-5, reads KAGVTQTPRYLIKTRGQQVTLSCSPISGHRSVSWYQQTPGQGLQFLFEYFSETQRNKGNFPGRFSGRQFSNSRSEMNVSTLELGDSALYLCASSLDGGHSPQNFGDGTRLSIL.

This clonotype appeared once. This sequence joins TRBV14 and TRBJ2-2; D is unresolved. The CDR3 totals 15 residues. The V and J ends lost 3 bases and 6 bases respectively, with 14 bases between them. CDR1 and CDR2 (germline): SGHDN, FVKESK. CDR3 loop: CASSHVIIGSGELFF. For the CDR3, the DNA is TGTGCCAGCAGCCATGTTATTATCGGGTCCGGGGAGCTGTTTTTT.

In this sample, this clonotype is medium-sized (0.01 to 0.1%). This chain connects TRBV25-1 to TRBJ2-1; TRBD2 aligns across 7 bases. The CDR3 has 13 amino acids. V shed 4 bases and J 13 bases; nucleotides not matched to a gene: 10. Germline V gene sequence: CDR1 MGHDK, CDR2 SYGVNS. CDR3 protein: CASSVFLAEGQFF. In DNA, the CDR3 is TGTGCCAGCAGTGTTTTCCTAGCGGAAGGACAGTTCTTC.

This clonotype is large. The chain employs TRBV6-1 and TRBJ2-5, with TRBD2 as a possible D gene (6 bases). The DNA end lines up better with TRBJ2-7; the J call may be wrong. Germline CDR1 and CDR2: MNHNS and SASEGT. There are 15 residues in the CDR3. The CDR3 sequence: CASSENNRDFDEQYF. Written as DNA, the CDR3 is TGTGCCAGCAGTGAAAATAACCGGGACTTCGACGAGCAGTACTTC.

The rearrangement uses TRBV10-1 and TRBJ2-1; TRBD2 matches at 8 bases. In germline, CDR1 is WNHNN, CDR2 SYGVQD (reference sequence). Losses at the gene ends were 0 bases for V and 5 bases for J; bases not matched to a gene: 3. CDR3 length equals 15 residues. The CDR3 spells CASSESSGINNEQFF. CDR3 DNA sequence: TGCGCCAGCAGTGAGTCTAGCGGGATCAACAATGAGCAGTTCTTC.

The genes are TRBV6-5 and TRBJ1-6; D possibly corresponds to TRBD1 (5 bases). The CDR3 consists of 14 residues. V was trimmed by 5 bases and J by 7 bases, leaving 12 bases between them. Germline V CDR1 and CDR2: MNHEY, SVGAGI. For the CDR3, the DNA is TGTGCCAGCAGTATACCCAGGGCCAATTCACCCCTCCACTTT. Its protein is CASSIPRANSPLHF.

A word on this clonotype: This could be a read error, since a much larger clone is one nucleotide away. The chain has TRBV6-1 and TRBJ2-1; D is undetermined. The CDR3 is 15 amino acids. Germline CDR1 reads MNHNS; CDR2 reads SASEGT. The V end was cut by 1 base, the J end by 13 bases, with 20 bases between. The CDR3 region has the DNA TGTGCCAGCAGTGAAGGCTCGCGACTCGGAGTGACCCAGTTCTTC. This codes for CASSEGSRLGVTQFF.

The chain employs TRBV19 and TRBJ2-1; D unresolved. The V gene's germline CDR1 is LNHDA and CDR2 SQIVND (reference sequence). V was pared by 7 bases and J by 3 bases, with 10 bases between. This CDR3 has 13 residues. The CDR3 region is CASTYSRYNEQFF. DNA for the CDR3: TGTGCCAGTACCTATTCTCGCTACAATGAGCAGTTCTTC.

CDR3 in DNA: TGTGCCAGCAGTTATGGATTTACAGATACGCAGTATTTT. Translated: CASSYGFTDTQYF. The gene calls are TRBV6-5 and TRBJ2-3; D remains ambiguous. Germline lookup yields CDR1 MNHEY and CDR2 SVGAGI. The CDR3 has 13 amino acids. Trimming took off 3 bases at V and 3 bases at J, with 7 bases between the two ends.

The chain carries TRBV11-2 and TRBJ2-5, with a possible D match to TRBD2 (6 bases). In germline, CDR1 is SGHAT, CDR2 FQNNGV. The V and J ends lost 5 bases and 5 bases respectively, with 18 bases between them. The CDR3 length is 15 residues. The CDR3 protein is CASSRRGWVFETQYF. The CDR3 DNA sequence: TGTGCCAGCAGCAGGCGGGGATGGGTTTTCGAGACCCAGTACTTC.